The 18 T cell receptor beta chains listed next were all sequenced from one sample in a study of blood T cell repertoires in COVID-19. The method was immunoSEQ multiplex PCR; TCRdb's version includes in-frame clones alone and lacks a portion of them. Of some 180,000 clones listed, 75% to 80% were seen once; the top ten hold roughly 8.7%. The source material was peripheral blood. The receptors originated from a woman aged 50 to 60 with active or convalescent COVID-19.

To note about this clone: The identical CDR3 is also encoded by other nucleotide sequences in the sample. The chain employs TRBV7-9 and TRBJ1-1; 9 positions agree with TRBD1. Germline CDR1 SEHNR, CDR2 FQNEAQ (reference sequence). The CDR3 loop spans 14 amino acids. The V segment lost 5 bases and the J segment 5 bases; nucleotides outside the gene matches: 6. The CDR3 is CASSQPGQGTEAFF. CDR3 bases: TGTGCCAGCAGCCAACCGGGACAGGGAACTGAAGCTTTCTTT.

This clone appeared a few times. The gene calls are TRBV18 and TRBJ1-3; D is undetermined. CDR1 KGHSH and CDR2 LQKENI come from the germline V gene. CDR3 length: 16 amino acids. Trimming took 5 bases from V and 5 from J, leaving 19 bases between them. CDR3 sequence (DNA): TGTGCCAGCTCATCAATAGAGGGAGTAAAGAGAAACACCATATATTTT. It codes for CASSSIEGVKRNTIYF.

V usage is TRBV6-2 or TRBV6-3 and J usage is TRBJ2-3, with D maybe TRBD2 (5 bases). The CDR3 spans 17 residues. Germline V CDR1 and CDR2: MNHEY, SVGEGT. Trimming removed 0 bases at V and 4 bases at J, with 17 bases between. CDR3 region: CASSYSVRDQVSDTQYF. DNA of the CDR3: TGTGCCAGCAGTTACTCCGTCCGGGATCAGGTGTCAGATACGCAGTATTTT.

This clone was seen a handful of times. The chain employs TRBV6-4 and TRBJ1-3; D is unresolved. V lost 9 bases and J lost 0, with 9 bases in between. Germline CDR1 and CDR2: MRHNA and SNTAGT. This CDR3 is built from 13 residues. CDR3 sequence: CARSGISGNTIYF. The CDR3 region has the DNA TGTGCCAGGTCAGGAATCTCTGGAAACACCATATATTTT.

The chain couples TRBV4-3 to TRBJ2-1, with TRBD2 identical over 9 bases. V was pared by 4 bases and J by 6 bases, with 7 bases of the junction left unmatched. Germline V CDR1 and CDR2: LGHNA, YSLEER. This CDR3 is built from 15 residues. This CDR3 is CASSLVRGGLNEQFF. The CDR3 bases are TGCGCCAGCAGCCTAGTGCGGGGGGGCCTCAATGAGCAGTTCTTC.

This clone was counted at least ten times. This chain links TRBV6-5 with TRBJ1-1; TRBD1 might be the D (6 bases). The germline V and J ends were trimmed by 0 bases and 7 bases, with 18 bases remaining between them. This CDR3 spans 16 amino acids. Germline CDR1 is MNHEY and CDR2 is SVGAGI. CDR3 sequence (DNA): TGTGCCAGCAGTTACTCACCGGACAGCGTCTCTATTGAAGCTTTCTTT. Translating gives CASSYSPDSVSIEAFF.

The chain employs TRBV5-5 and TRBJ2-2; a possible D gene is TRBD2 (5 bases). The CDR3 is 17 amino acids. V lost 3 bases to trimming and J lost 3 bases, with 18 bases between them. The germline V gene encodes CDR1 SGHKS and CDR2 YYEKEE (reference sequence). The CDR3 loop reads CASSWIDPAGDTGELFF. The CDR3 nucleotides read TGTGCCAGCAGCTGGATAGACCCCGCCGGGGACACCGGGGAGCTGTTTTTT.

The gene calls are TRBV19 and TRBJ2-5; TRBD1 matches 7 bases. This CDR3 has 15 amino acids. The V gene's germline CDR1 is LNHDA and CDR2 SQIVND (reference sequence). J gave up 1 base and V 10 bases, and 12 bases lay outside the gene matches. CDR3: CATRRTGVSQETQYF. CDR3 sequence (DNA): TGTGCCACCAGAAGAACAGGGGTGTCCCAAGAGACCCAGTACTTC.

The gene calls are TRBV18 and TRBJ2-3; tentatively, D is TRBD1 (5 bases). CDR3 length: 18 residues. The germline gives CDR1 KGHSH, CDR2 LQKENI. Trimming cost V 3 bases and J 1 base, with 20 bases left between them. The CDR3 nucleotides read TGTGCCAGCTCACCCCGTCCGCCAGGGATGGGCGGCACAGATACGCAGTATTTT. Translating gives CASSPRPPGMGGTDTQYF.

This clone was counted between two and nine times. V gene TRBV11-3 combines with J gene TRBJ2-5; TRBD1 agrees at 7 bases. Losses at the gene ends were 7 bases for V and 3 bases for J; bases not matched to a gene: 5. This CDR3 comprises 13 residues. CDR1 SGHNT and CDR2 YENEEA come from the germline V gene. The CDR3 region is CASTTGAEETQYF. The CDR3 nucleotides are TGTGCCAGCACCACAGGGGCAGAAGAGACCCAGTACTTC.

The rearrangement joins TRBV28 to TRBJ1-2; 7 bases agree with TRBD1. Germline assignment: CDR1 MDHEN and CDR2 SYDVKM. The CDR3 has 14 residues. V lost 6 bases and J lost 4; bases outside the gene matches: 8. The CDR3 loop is CASSSTGEGYGYTF. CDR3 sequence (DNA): TGTGCCAGCAGCTCAACAGGGGAAGGCTATGGCTACACCTTC.

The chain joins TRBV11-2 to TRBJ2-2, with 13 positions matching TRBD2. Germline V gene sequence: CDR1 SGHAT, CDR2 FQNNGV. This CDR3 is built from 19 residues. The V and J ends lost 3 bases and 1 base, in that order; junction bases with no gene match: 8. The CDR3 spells CASSFSRTSGRGNTGELFF. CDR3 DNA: TGTGCCAGCAGCTTCTCTCGGACTAGCGGGAGAGGGAACACCGGGGAGCTGTTTTTT.

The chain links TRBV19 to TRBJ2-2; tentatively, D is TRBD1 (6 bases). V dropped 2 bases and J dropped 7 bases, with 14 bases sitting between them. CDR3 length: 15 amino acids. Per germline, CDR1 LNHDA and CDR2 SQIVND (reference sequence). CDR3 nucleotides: TGTGCCAGTAGTATACGGGACAATTCGGGCGGGGAGCTGTTTTTT. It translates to CASSIRDNSGGELFF.

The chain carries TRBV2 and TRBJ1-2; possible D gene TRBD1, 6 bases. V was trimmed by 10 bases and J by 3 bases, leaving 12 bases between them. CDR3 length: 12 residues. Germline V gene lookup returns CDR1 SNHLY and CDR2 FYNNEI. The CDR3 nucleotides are TGTGCCATCCACAGGGAAGACTATGGCTACACCTTC. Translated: CAIHREDYGYTF.

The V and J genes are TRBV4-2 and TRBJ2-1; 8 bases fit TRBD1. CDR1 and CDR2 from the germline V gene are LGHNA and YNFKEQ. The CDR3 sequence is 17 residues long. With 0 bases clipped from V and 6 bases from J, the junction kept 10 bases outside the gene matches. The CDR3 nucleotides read TGTGCCAGCAGCCAAGAGCCCCAGGGGGCCGCAGGCAATGAGCAGTTCTTC. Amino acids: CASSQEPQGAAGNEQFF.

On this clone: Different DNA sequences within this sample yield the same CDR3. CDR3 in amino acids: CASSQDLAGSGNTIYF. DNA of the CDR3: TGTGCCAGCAGCCAAGATCTCGCGGGTTCTGGAAACACCATATATTTT. This chain links TRBV4-2 with TRBJ1-3; D not certain. Trimming left V 0 bases short and J 1 base short, with 10 bases between. Germline V CDR1 and CDR2: LGHNA, YNFKEQ. The CDR3 length is 16 residues.

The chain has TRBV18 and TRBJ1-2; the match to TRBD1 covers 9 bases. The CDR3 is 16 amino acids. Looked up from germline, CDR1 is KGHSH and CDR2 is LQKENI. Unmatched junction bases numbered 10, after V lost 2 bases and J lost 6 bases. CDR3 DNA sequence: TGTGCCAGCTCACCATCTATACAGGGGGCGGTGAATGGCTACACCTTC. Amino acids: CASSPSIQGAVNGYTF.

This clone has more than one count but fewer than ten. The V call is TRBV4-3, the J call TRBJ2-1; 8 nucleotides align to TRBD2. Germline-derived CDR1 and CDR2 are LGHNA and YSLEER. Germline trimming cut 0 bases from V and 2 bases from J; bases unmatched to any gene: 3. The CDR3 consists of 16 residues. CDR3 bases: TGCGCCAGCAGCCAAGATGGGCGGGGGGCCTACAATGAGCAGTTCTTC. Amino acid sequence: CASSQDGRGAYNEQFF.